This record concerns one TCR beta chain sequence. Its antigen remains unidentified. The source of the sample is a study of T cell responses to AZD1222 COVID-19 vaccine. The study's findings and limits: As reported, nearly half of all spike-specific TCRs target variant regions that are unmutated. The breadth and depth of Spike-specific TCRs increased once two AZD1222 doses had been given. Mostly white British, mostly female donors; authors suggested clonal diversity may be underestimated. Along spike, vaccine-associated CD4 TCRs were found throughout, with dominance at 160-218 and 743-854.

Using immunoSEQ multiplex PCR, the repertoire was profiled, and TCRdb retains in-frame clones only, with some absent. The repertoire holds around 160,000 clones, with about nine tenths as singletons. This CDR3 has 14 amino acids. Losses at the gene ends were 5 bases for V and 5 bases for J; bases not matched to a gene: 5. Germline V lookup: CDR1 SGHTA, CDR2 FQGNSA. The chain recombines TRBV7-2 with TRBJ2-5; 10 nucleotides match TRBD2. The specimen was peripheral blood, collected on day 0 of AZD1222 vaccination. This receptor was identified in an adult in good health. The CDR3: CASSRSGRRETQYF. The CDR3 region has the DNA TGTGCCAGCAGCCGTAGCGGGAGGAGGGAGACCCAGTACTTC.